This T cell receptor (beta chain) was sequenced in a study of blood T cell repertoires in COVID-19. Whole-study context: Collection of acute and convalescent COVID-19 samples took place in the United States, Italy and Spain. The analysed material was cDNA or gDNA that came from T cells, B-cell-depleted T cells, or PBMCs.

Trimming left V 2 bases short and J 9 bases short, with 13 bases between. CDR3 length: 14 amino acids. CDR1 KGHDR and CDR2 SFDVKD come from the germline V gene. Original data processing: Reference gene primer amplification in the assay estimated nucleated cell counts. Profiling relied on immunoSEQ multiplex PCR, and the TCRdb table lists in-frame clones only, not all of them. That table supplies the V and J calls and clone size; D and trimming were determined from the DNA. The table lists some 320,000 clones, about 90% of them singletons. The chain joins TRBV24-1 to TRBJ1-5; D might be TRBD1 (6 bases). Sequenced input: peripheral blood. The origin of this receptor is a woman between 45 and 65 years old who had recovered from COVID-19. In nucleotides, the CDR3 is TGTGCCACCAGTGATTCTCAGGGGACACGGCCCCAGCATTTT. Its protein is CATSDSQGTRPQHF.